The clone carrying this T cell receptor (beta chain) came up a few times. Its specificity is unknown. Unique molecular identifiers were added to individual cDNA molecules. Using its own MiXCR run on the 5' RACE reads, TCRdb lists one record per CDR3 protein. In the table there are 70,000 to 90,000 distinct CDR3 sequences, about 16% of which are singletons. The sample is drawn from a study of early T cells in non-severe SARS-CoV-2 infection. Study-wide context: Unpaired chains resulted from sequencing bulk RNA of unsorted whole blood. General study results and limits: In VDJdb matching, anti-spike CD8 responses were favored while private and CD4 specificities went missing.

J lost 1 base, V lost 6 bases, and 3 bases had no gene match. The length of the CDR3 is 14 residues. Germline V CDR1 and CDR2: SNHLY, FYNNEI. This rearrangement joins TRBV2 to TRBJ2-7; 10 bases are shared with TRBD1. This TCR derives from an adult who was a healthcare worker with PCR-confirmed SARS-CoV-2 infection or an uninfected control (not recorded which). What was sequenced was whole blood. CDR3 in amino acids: CASRRTGGSYEQYF. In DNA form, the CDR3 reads TGTGCCAGCAGGAGGACAGGGGGTTCCTACGAGCAGTACTTC.